The table lists the clone carrying this T cell receptor beta chain with a count of one. The CDR3 is 12 residues long. Trimming at V came to 4 bases and at J to 8 bases, leaving 5 bases not matched to a gene. Germline V gene sequence: CDR1 SGDLS, CDR2 YYNGEE. The entry originates in a study of control samples from healthy donors and cancer patients. Sequencing was performed with immunoSEQ multiplex PCR; in TCRdb, only in-frame clones are kept and a portion is missing. Here the sample spans about 170,000 clones, 90% to 95% being singletons. The chain carries TRBV9 and TRBJ1-2, with TRBD1 matching over 7 bases. This clonotype originated in a woman aged 60-75 years in good health. Source material: blood. CDR3 region: CASSPPDRGYTF. CDR3 DNA: TGTGCCAGCAGCCCCCCGGACAGGGGCTACACCTTC.